This entry lists 15 T cell receptor beta chains sequenced from one sample in a study of radiation and T cells in renal cell carcinoma (TCRdb year 2020). Receptor amplification or capture employed the immunoSEQ multiplex PCR assay. The table was pulled from immuneACCESS by TCRdb, which kept in-frame rearrangements only. Such tables lose some clones; where checked, under half of the loss comes from unresolved V genes, and the rest has no known cause. Counted in this sample were roughly 60,000 clones; around 81% of them appeared once. Roughly 6.1% of the sample is taken by the ten largest. The time point tag for this specimen amounts to: blood 2 weeks post-SBRT. The treatment or condition label here, explained by the study, means: 15 Gy SBRT to primary tumor, nephrectomy 4 weeks later. Here the sequenced sample was blood, taken from a patient whose treatment included radiotherapy and nephrectomy. The receptors were sampled from a man in his sixties with renal cell carcinoma.

This clone was detected only once. In nucleotides, the CDR3 is TGTGCCAGCAGTTACCCTGCAGGGAACACCGGGGAGCTGTTTTTT. Translation: CASSYPAGNTGELFF. V and J are TRBV6-6 and TRBJ2-2; D is uncertain. V dropped 2 bases and J dropped 1 base, with 8 bases sitting between them. The germline V gene encodes CDR1 MNHNY and CDR2 SVGAGI (reference sequence). The CDR3 sequence is 15 residues long.

The rearrangement joins TRBV7-9 to TRBJ2-7; 13 bases agree with TRBD2. The CDR3 consists of 14 residues. J was trimmed by 6 bases and V by 3 bases; bases with no gene match: 2. Germline-derived CDR1 and CDR2 are SEHNR and FQNEAQ (reference sequence). The CDR3 loop is CASSFGTSGTEQYV. DNA of the CDR3: TGTGCCAGCAGCTTTGGGACTAGCGGGACCGAGCAGTACGTC.

The chain employs TRBV11-2 and TRBJ1-4, with a possible D match to TRBD1 (6 bases). V lost 6 bases to trimming and J lost 2 bases, with 13 bases between them. Germline loops: CDR1 SGHAT, CDR2 FQNNGV. The CDR3 has 15 residues. The CDR3: CASSFRGGTNEKLFF. The CDR3 nucleotides are TGTGCCAGCAGTTTCAGGGGCGGCACTAATGAAAAACTGTTTTTT.

V is TRBV7-8 and J is TRBJ2-1, with D possibly matching TRBD2 (6 bases). V was trimmed by 2 bases and J by 7 bases, leaving 15 bases between them. The CDR3 loop spans 15 amino acids. Germline CDR1 reads SGHVS; CDR2 reads FQNEAQ. For the CDR3, the DNA is TGTGCCAGCAGCTTACAGACTAGTATTATGAATGAGCAGTTCTTC. It is translated as CASSLQTSIMNEQFF. The variable domain in full, with the rest retrieved from reference TRBV7-8 and TRBJ2-1, is GAGVSQSPRYKVAKRGQDVALRCDPISGHVSLFWYQQALGQGPEFLTYFQNEAQLDKSGLPSDRFFAERPEGSVSTLKIQRTQQEDSAVYLCASSLQTSIMNEQFFGPGTRLTVL.

J is TRBJ2-1 and V is TRBV19; 10 nucleotides align to TRBD2. Germline V CDR1 and CDR2: LNHDA, SQIVND (reference sequence). This CDR3 has 15 residues. V was pared by 7 bases and J by 1 base, with 4 bases of the junction left unmatched. CDR3 nucleotides: TGTGCCAGTAAAAGCGGGAGGGTGTCCTACAATGAGCAGTTCTTC. This sequence encodes CASKSGRVSYNEQFF.

The chain joins TRBV19 to TRBJ1-4; 8 bases align to TRBD1. Germline V gene sequence: CDR1 LNHDA, CDR2 SQIVND (reference sequence). The CDR3 contains 17 residues. V gave up 7 bases and J gave up 2 bases; unmatched junction bases: 12. As DNA, the CDR3 is TGTGCCAGTAACCCTGGAGCAGGGGGCTGGACTAATGAAAAACTGTTTTTT. Its protein product is CASNPGAGGWTNEKLFF.

V gene TRBV6-5 combines with J gene TRBJ1-2; 9 bases map to TRBD1. This CDR3 has 14 residues. J lost 5 bases, V lost 7 bases, and 8 bases had no gene match. The germline CDR1 and CDR2 sequences are MNHEY and SVGAGI. The CDR3 DNA is TGTGCCAGCAAGAGGGGACAGGGAATTTATGGCTACACCTTC. As protein: CASKRGQGIYGYTF.

V is TRBV5-5 and J is TRBJ1-1; 8 bases are shared with TRBD1. CDR1 is SGHKS and CDR2 is YYEKEE in the germline V gene (reference sequence). V was clipped by 2 bases and J by 7 bases; unmatched bases: 4. The CDR3 has 13 amino acids. In DNA, the CDR3 is TGTGCCAGCAGCTTCGACAGGGGTAATGAAGCTTTCTTT. Protein sequence: CASSFDRGNEAFF. Based on the CDR3 plus reference TRBV5-5 and TRBJ1-1, the full variable domain is DAGVTQSPTHLIKTRGQQVTLRCSPISGHKSVSWYQQVLGQGPQFIFQYYEKEERGRGNFPDRFSARQFPNYSSELNVNALLLGDSALYLCASSFDRGNEAFFGQGTRLTVV.

V usage is TRBV6-5 and J usage is TRBJ1-2; possible D gene TRBD1, 6 bases. The V gene lost 3 bases and the J gene lost 5 bases, with 16 bases spanning the gap. This CDR3 contains 15 residues. The germline V gene encodes CDR1 MNHEY and CDR2 SVGAGI. The CDR3 sequence: CASSYGPGQKYGYTF. In DNA, the CDR3 is TGTGCCAGCAGTTATGGTCCCGGACAGAAGTATGGCTACACCTTC.

The rearrangement uses TRBV4-3 and TRBJ2-3, with TRBD2 matching 12 bases. Germline V gene lookup returns CDR1 LGHNA and CDR2 YSLEER. This CDR3 region has 18 residues. The J segment lost 2 bases and the V segment lost 3 bases, leaving 9 bases of the junction unmatched. The CDR3, as DNA: TGCGCCAGCAGCCAGCTCCTAGCGGGGGGGCGTGACACAGATACGCAGTATTTT. Its translation is CASSQLLAGGRDTDTQYF.

This clone has only one observation. The V call is TRBV10-1, the J call TRBJ2-2; unclear D gene. CDR3 length equals 13 residues. The V and J ends lost 5 bases and 0 bases respectively, with 4 bases between them. Germline-derived CDR1 and CDR2 are WNHNN and SYGVQD (reference sequence). CDR3 in DNA: TGCGCCAGCAGTACAGCGAACACCGGGGAGCTGTTTTTT. Residues: CASSTANTGELFF.

This clone was seen a handful of times. This chain links TRBV11-2 with TRBJ1-1; no clear D gene. The CDR3 consists of 14 residues. V lost 2 bases to trimming and J lost 0 bases, with 7 bases between them. The V gene's germline CDR1 is SGHAT and CDR2 FQNNGV. The CDR3 DNA follows: TGTGCCAGCAGCTTAAGACGGATGAACACTGAAGCTTTCTTT. Encoded protein: CASSLRRMNTEAFF.

The chain couples TRBV5-6 to TRBJ2-7; 10 bases align to TRBD1. Trimming cost V 2 bases and J 9 bases; bases outside gene matches: 11. The germline V gene has CDR1 SGHDT and CDR2 YYEEEE. The CDR3 extends over 15 amino acids. CDR3 residues: CASSLTTGGYQGQYF. CDR3 nucleotides: TGTGCCAGCAGCTTAACGACAGGGGGCTATCAAGGGCAGTACTTC.

In this sample, this clone turned up a few times. An end of the junction does not agree with germline; a read error may underlie this. The chain uses TRBV7-9 and TRBJ1-2; the match to TRBD1 covers 7 bases. Germline V lookup: CDR1 SEHNR, CDR2 FQNEAQ (reference sequence). CDR3 size: 12 residues. CDR3 in amino acids: CASSDIDFGTDF. The CDR3 DNA reads TGTGCCAGCAGTGACATTGACTTTGGGACAGACTTC.

The J gene is TRBJ2-7, the V gene TRBV11-3; D is unclear. Germline values: CDR1 SGHNT, CDR2 YENEEA. There are 13 residues in the CDR3. V lost 1 base and J 7 bases, leaving 11 bases between the germline ends. CDR3 amino acids: CASSLGAGTEQYV. The CDR3 DNA sequence: TGTGCCAGCAGCTTAGGGGCAGGTACTGAGCAGTACGTC.